Listed here are 26 T cell receptor beta chains from one sample, sequenced in a study of blood T cells in healthy people across ages. A second about 7 to 12 cycle PCR used barcoded and J-beta primers. TCRdb re-analysed the 5' RACE reads in MiXCR, keeping a single row per CDR3 protein. Here the sample spans around 1,000,000 distinct CDR3 sequences, around 27% being singletons. The data also belong to a second study, concerning T cells of mothers and their children.

Sequencing input: blood. Receptors originate from a girl aged 2 to 9 in good health.

The gene calls are TRBV4-2 and TRBJ1-6; D not resolved. Between the trimmed V and J ends, which lost 3 bases and 3 bases, there was a span of 9 bases. CDR3 length: 15 residues. CDR1 and CDR2 from the germline V gene are LGHNA and YNFKEQ. The CDR3 DNA is TGTGCCAGCAGCCAGGACGTCCTCTATAATTCACCCCTCCACTTT. Protein product: CASSQDVLYNSPLHF.

Only a few counts were recorded for this clonotype. This chain links TRBV27 with TRBJ1-6; perhaps TRBD1 as D (5 bases). Trimming took 11 bases from V and 9 from J, leaving 17 bases between them. The CDR3 sequence is 13 residues long. Germline V CDR1 and CDR2: MNHEY, SMNVEV (reference sequence). The CDR3 coding sequence is TGTGCCTCCTCAGCACAGGATATTTCACCCCTCCACTTT. Protein sequence: CASSAQDISPLHF.

This sequence joins TRBV5-1 and TRBJ2-2; 8 nucleotides align to TRBD1. V was clipped by 0 bases and J by 4 bases; unmatched bases: 5. Germline loops: CDR1 SGHRS, CDR2 YFSETQ. This CDR3 contains 16 residues. For the CDR3, the DNA is TGCGCCAGCAGCTTGGTAGACAGGGGCGGCACCGGGGAGCTGTTTTTT. It specifies CASSLVDRGGTGELFF.

This rearrangement joins TRBV29-1 to TRBJ2-2; 7 bases line up with TRBD2. The CDR3 runs to 14 residues. J was trimmed by 7 bases and V by 4 bases; bases with no gene match: 9. Per the germline V gene, CDR1 is SQVTM and CDR2 is ANQGSEA. The CDR3 nucleotides are TGCAGCGTTGCTCAAGCGGGATCGGGCGGGGAGCTGTTTTTT. This translates into CSVAQAGSGGELFF.

V and J are TRBV11-2 and TRBJ2-2; possibly TRBD2 for D (5 bases). CDR1 SGHAT and CDR2 FQNNGV come from the germline V gene. V lost 0 bases to trimming and J lost 7 bases, with 6 bases between them. The CDR3 has 13 residues. The CDR3 bases are TGTGCCAGCAGCTTAGACCGGGGCGGGGAGCTGTTTTTT. Translating it yields CASSLDRGGELFF.

This clonotype was seen a few times. The gene calls are TRBV28 and TRBJ2-7; D remains ambiguous. V lost 5 bases and J lost 7, with 15 bases in between. CDR1 is MDHEN and CDR2 is SYDVKM in the germline V gene. This CDR3 has 13 amino acids. CDR3 loop: CASSASLGSEQYF. The CDR3, as DNA: TGTGCCAGCAGTGCCTCCCTCGGATCAGAGCAGTACTTC.

This clonotype has only a few counts. This sequence joins TRBV28 and TRBJ1-6; TRBD1 aligns across 7 bases. V shed 7 bases, J shed 8 bases, and the junction held 5 bases outside the gene matches. Per germline, CDR1 MDHEN and CDR2 SYDVKM. The CDR3 loop spans 13 amino acids. The CDR3 reads CASMGDRYSPLHF. In DNA, the CDR3 is TGTGCCAGCATGGGGGACAGATATTCACCCCTCCACTTT.

As DNA, the CDR3 is TGTGCCAGCAGCCCGAGAGGCGCCAGCCCCGAGACCCAGTACTTC. As protein: CASSPRGASPETQYF. The chain employs TRBV7-2 and TRBJ2-5; no firm D call. The germline V gene encodes CDR1 SGHTA and CDR2 FQGNSA. Trimming pared 5 bases from V and 5 bases from J, leaving 18 bases between. CDR3 length: 15 amino acids.

The chain links TRBV12-5 to TRBJ2-7; possibly TRBD2 for D (5 bases). Trimming took off 0 bases at V and 2 bases at J, with 26 bases between the two ends. The V gene's germline CDR1 is LGHNT and CDR2 FRNRAP. The CDR3 spans 20 residues. The CDR3 spells CASGLVLLGEGYGNTYEQYF. CDR3 nucleotide sequence: TGTGCTAGTGGTTTGGTACTCTTAGGCGAGGGATACGGGAATACCTACGAGCAGTACTTC.

In this sample, this clonotype turned up a few times. One junction end does not reproduce the germline sequence, and a read error may be involved. The chain couples TRBV15 to TRBJ1-4; D is ambiguous. CDR1 and CDR2 from the germline V gene are LNHNV and YYDKDF (reference sequence). The CDR3 contains 18 residues. The CDR3 is CATSRDREAEIQNEKLFF. The CDR3 DNA is TGCGCCACCAGCAGAGATCGGGAAGCCGAGATACAGAATGAAAAACTGTTTTTT.

This rearrangement joins TRBV5-5 to TRBJ2-1; 7 bases agree with TRBD2. The V gene's germline CDR1 is SGHKS and CDR2 YYEKEE (reference sequence). J gave up 9 bases and V 1 base, and 10 bases lay outside the gene matches. There are 15 residues in the CDR3. The CDR3 region is CASSLSGLGYSEQFF. In DNA form, the CDR3 reads TGTGCCAGCAGCTTGTCAGGACTAGGGTACTCTGAGCAGTTCTTC. Full variable domain (missing parts from reference TRBV5-5 and TRBJ2-1): DAGVTQSPTHLIKTRGQQVTLRCSPISGHKSVSWYQQVLGQGPQFIFQYYEKEERGRGNFPDRFSARQFPNYSSELNVNALLLGDSALYLCASSLSGLGYSEQFFGPGTRLTVL.

This chain joins TRBV11-3 and TRBJ2-1; D is possibly TRBD2 (5 bases). The V and J ends lost 4 bases and 8 bases respectively, with 9 bases between them. The CDR3 extends over 12 amino acids. Germline-derived CDR1 and CDR2 are SGHNT and YENEEA. For the CDR3, the DNA is TGTGCCAGCAGCTCCCTCGGGGATGAGCAGTTCTTC. Translating it yields CASSSLGDEQFF.

This clonotype has more than one count but fewer than ten. The chain recombines TRBV4-3 with TRBJ1-6; D is possibly TRBD1 (5 bases). The CDR3 is made up of 17 amino acids. V lost 0 bases, J lost 11 bases, and 20 bases lay in between. CDR1 and CDR2 (germline): LGHNA, YSLEER. CDR3: CASSQDLQRGTLTPLHF. Here the CDR3 DNA reads TGCGCCAGCAGCCAAGATCTTCAGCGGGGGACGCTGACACCCCTCCACTTT.

The chain has TRBV12-3 or TRBV12-4 and TRBJ2-2; D call uncertain. The germline V and J ends were trimmed by 3 bases and 2 bases, with 7 bases remaining between them. This CDR3 comprises 14 residues. In nucleotides, the CDR3 is TGTGCCAGCAGTTTTTTCGTTAACACCGGGGAGCTGTTTTTT. Translating it yields CASSFFVNTGELFF.

The chain links TRBV9 to TRBJ2-1, with unresolved D. CDR1 is SGDLS, CDR2 YYNGEE, per germline. CDR3 length: 12 residues. V shed 0 bases and J shed 7 bases, with 5 bases lying between them. CDR3: CASSVAQNEQFF. CDR3 sequence (DNA): TGTGCCAGCAGCGTAGCCCAGAATGAGCAGTTCTTC.

The chain couples TRBV11-2 to TRBJ2-4; the match to TRBD1 covers 7 bases. Per the germline V gene, CDR1 is SGHAT and CDR2 is FQNNGV. With 6 bases clipped from V and 0 bases from J, the junction kept 5 bases outside the gene matches. The CDR3 extends over 15 amino acids. The CDR3 spells CASRGQLIAKNIQYF. CDR3 in DNA: TGTGCCAGCAGGGGACAGCTAATAGCCAAAAACATTCAGTACTTC.

The chain carries TRBV29-1 and TRBJ2-1; perhaps TRBD1 as D (6 bases). Gene TRBJ2-7 matches the end of the DNA better, so the J call may be wrong. This CDR3 region has 15 residues. Germline CDR1 SQVTM, CDR2 ANQGSEA. CDR3 sequence: CSVEGFRDKYYEQYF. The DNA of the CDR3 is TGCAGCGTCGAGGGGTTCCGGGACAAGTACTACGAGCAGTACTTC.

This chain uses TRBV10-3 with TRBJ2-3, with D perhaps TRBD1 (6 bases). CDR3 size: 15 residues. Looked up from germline, CDR1 is ENHRY and CDR2 is SYGVKD. The V end lost 2 bases, the J end lost 1 base, and 10 bases lay between the germline ends. CDR3 residues: CAISEAGVGTDTQYF. The CDR3 DNA sequence: TGTGCCATCAGTGAGGCAGGGGTGGGCACAGATACGCAGTATTTT.

The table lists this clonotype with a few counts. The chain recombines TRBV29-1 with TRBJ2-5; D call uncertain. Near its end, the DNA agrees better with TRBJ2-1, so the J call may be wrong. The length of the CDR3 is 11 residues. Germline V lookup: CDR1 SQVTM, CDR2 ANQGSEA. In DNA, the CDR3 is TGCAGCGTTGTCCTGAACTTGGAGCAGTTCTTC. Its translation: CSVVLNLEQFF.

This clonotype showed up just a few times. The CDR3 region is CASSPLGKTTYNEQFF. The CDR3 DNA reads as TGTGCCAGCAGTCCCCTCGGGAAGACCACCTACAATGAGCAGTTCTTC. The V gene is TRBV12-3 or TRBV12-4, the J gene TRBJ2-1, with a weak D call TRBD2 (5 bases). The CDR3 runs to 16 residues. With 5 bases removed from V and 2 bases from J, the gap between germline ends came to 16 bases.

This clonotype was counted only a few times. The CDR3 DNA sequence: TGTGCCAGCAGCTACTTAACTAGGGTAGATACGCAGTATTTT. Translation: CASSYLTRVDTQYF. The rearrangement links TRBV7-3 to TRBJ2-3, with TRBD2 as a possible D gene (5 bases). Germline CDR1 SGHTA, CDR2 FQGTGA. The CDR3 loop spans 14 amino acids. V was cut by 4 bases and J by 5 bases, with 13 bases left in between.

The genes are TRBV7-2 and TRBJ2-6, with D uncertain. Trimming left V 1 base short and J 0 bases short, with 13 bases between. CDR1 is SGHTA and CDR2 is FQGNSA in the germline V gene. The CDR3 is 18 amino acids. CDR3 nucleotides: TGTGCCAGCAGCTTAGGACCAGCGACACTCTCTGGGGCCAACGTCCTGACTTTC. It encodes CASSLGPATLSGANVLTF.

The chain employs TRBV29-1 and TRBJ1-1; weak D call: TRBD1 (5 bases). Trimming stripped 6 bases from V and 7 bases from J, with 9 bases between. This CDR3 is built from 10 residues. The germline V gene has CDR1 SQVTM and CDR2 ANQGSEA. The CDR3 is CSVPGNEAFF. Here the CDR3 DNA reads TGCAGCGTCCCAGGGAATGAAGCTTTCTTT.

Only a few counts were recorded for this clonotype. The rearrangement links TRBV6-5 to TRBJ1-3; 11 nucleotides agree with TRBD1. After removal of 3 bases from V and 7 bases from J, the junction contained 11 bases not matched to a gene. Germline V gene lookup returns CDR1 MNHEY and CDR2 SVGAGI. CDR3 size: 17 residues. CDR3 sequence: CASSYKGPRDRGNTIYF. For the CDR3, the DNA is TGTGCCAGCAGTTATAAGGGCCCCCGGGACAGGGGGAACACCATATATTTT.

This clonotype was seen a few times. The chain recombines TRBV29-1 with TRBJ2-4; no clear D gene. Germline CDR1 SQVTM, CDR2 ANQGSEA. The CDR3 loop spans 13 amino acids. V lost 1 base, J lost 0 bases, and 4 bases lay in between. The CDR3 DNA reads TGCAGCGTTGAAGTTCTAGCCAAAAACATTCAGTACTTC. Protein product: CSVEVLAKNIQYF.

This clonotype was detected a few times. The J gene is TRBJ2-7, the V gene TRBV14; D not certain. CDR1 is SGHDN, CDR2 FVKESK, per germline. This CDR3 has 14 amino acids. V lost 4 bases and J lost 2, with 12 bases in between. The DNA for the CDR3 is TGTGCCAGCAGCCCGTTCCTTGGAGCCTACGAGCAGTACTTC. It yields the protein CASSPFLGAYEQYF.